This T cell receptor beta chain stems from a study of molecular identifiers for immune sequencing clone quantification. In regard to this clonotype: Its target is unknown. A much larger clone lies a single base off, so this may be a read error.

The bulk TCR libraries were made with methods described before and with listed TCR primers. TCRdb independently ran MiXCR on the PCR reads; one entry per CDR3 protein. In the table there are hundreds of thousands of distinct CDR3 sequences, 15% to 20% of which are singletons. The V gene's germline CDR1 is SQVTM and CDR2 ANQGSEA. V was cut by 2 bases and J by 5 bases, with 7 bases left in between. The CDR3 spans 11 residues. General study results and limits: Clones above 20 RNA copies held over 99% of effector molecules, under 1% in naive cells.

Sorted naive CD8 T cells were those defined as CD8+CD4-CCR7+CD45RA+. This clonotype was sampled from a human donor in good health. Some libraries in this study had Jurkat cell RNA spiked in. The chain links TRBV29-1 to TRBJ2-7; weak D call: TRBD2 (6 bases). Material for sequencing was naive CD8+ T cells from blood, with Jurkat cell RNA spiked in. The subset was: FACS-sorted CD8+CD4-CCR7+CD45RA+ naive T cells. The CDR3 protein is CSVELAHEQYF. The CDR3 nucleotides read TGCAGCGTTGAACTAGCGCACGAGCAGTACTTC.